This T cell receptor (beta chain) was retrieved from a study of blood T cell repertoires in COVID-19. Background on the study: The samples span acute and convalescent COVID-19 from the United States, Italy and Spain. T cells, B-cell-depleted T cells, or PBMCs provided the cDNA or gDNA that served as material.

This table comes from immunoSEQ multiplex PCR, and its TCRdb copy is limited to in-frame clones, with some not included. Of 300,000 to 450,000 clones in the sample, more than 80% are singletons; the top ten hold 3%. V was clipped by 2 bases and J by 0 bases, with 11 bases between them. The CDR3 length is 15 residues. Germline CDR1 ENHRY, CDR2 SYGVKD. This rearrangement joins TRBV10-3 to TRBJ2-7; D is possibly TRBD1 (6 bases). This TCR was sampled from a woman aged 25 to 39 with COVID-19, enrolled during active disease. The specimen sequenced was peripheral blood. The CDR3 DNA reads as TGTGCCATCAGTGAGGGACAGTCCTCCTCCTACGAGCAGTACGTC. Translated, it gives CAISEGQSSSYEQYV.